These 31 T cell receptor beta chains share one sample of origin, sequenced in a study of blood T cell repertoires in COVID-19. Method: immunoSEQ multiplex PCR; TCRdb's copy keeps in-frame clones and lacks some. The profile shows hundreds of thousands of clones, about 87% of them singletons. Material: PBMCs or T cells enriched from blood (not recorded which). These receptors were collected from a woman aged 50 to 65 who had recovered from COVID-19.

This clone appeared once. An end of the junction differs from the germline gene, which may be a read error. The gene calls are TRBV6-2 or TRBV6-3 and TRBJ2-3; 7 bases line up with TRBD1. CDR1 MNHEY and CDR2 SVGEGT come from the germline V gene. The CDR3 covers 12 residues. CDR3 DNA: TGTGCCAGCAGTTGGGGGACAGAGACGCAGTATTTT. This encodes CASSWGTETQYF.

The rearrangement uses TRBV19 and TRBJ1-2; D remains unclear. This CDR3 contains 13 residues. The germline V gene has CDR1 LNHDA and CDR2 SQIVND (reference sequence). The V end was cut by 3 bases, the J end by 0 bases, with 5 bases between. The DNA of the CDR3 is TGTGCCAGTAGTATTGGAGCTAACTATGGCTACACCTTC. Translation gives CASSIGANYGYTF.

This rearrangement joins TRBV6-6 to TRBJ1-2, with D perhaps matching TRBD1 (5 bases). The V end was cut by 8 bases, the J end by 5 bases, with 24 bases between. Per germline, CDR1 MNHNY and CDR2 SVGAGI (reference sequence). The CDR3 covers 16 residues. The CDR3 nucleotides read TGTGCCAGCCGCCCGGGGTCGGGACTCGAGGGATATGGCTACACCTTC. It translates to CASRPGSGLEGYGYTF.

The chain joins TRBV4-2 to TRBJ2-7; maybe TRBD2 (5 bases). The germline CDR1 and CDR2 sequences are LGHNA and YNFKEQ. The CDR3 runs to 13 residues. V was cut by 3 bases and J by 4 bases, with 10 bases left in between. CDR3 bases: TGTGCCAGCAGCCACGGGATAGCTTACGAGCAGTACTTC. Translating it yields CASSHGIAYEQYF.

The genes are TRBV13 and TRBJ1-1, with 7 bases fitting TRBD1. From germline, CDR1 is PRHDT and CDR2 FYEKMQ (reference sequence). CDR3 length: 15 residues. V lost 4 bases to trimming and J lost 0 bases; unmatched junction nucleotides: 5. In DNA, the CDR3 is TGTGCCAGCAGCTCTGGACAGGACATGAACACTGAAGCTTTCTTT. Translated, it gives CASSSGQDMNTEAFF.

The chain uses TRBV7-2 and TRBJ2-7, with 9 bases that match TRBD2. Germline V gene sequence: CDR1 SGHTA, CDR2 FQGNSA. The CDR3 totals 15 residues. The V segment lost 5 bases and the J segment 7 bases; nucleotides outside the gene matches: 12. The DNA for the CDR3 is TGTGCCAGCAGCCTCCAATTTCTAGCGGGATATGAGCAGTACTTC. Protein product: CASSLQFLAGYEQYF. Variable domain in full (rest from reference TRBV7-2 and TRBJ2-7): GAGVSQSPSNKVTEKGKDVELRCDPISGHTALYWYRQSLGQGLEFLIYFQGNSAPDKSGLPSDRFSAERTGGSVSTLTIQRTQQEDSAVYLCASSLQFLAGYEQYFGPGTRLTVT.

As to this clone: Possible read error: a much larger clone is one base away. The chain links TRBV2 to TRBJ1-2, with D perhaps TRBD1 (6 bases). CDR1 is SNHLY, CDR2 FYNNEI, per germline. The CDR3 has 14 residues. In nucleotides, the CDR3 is TGTGCCGGCAGGAAACAGGGTTCGGACTATGGCTACACCTTC. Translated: CAGRKQGSDYGYTF. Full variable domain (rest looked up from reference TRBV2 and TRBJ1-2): EPEVTQTPSHQVTQMGQEVILRCVPISNHLYFYWYRQILGQKVEFLVSFYNNEISEKSEIFDDQFSVERPDGSNFTLKIRSTKLEDSAMYFCAGRKQGSDYGYTFGSGTRLTVV.

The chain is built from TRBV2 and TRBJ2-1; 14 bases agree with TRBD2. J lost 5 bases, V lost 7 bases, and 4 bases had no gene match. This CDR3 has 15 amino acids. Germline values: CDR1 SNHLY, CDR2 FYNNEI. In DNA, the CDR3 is TGTGCCAGCACACCGACTAGCGGGAGGGACAATGAGCAGTTCTTC. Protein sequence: CASTPTSGRDNEQFF.

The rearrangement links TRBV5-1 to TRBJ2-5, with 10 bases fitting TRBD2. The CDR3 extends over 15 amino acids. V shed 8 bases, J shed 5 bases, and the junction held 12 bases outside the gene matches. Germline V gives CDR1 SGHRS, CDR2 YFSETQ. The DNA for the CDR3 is TGCGCCAGTTCTAGCGGGAGTGGTGGTAGGGAGACCCAGTACTTC. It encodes CASSSGSGGRETQYF.

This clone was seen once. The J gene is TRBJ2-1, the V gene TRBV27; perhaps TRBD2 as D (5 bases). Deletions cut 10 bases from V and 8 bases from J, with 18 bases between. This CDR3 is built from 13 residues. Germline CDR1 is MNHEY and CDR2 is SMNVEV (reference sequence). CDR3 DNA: TGTGCCACCCGGGCCCCCTTGAGGGATGAGCAGTTCTTC. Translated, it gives CATRAPLRDEQFF.

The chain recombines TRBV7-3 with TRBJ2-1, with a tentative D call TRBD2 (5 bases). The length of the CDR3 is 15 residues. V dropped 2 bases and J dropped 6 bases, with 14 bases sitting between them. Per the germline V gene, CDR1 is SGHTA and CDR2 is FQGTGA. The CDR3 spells CASSLLGLEGNEQFF. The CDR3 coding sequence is TGTGCCAGCAGCTTATTAGGGCTAGAGGGCAATGAGCAGTTCTTC.

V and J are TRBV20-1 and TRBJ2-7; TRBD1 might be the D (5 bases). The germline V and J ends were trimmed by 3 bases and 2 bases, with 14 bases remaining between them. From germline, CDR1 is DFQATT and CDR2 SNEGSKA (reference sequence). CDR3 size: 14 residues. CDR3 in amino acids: CSASRSGRAYEQYF. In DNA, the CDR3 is TGCAGTGCTAGTAGGTCGGGCAGGGCCTACGAGCAGTACTTC.

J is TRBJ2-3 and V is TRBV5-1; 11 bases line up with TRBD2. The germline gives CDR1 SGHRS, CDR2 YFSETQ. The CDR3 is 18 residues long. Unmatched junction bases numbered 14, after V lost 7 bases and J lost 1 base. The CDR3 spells CASPTSGSNPSGTDTQYF. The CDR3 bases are TGCGCCAGCCCCACTAGCGGGAGTAATCCCTCTGGCACAGATACGCAGTATTTT.

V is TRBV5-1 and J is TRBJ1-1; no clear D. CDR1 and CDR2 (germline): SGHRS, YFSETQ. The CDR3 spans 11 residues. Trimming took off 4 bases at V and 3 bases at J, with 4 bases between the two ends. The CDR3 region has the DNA TGCGCCAGCAGCCCTGACACTGAAGCTTTCTTT. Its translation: CASSPDTEAFF.

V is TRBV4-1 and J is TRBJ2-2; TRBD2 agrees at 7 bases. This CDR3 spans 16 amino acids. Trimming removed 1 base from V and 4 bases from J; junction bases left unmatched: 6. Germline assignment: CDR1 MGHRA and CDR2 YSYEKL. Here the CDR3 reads CASSQAGGQFTGELFF. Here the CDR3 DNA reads TGCGCCAGCAGCCAAGCGGGGGGTCAATTCACCGGGGAGCTGTTTTTT.

The CDR3, as DNA: TGTGCCAGCTCACCATTCCTGTCTACCCGGGATATGAACACTGAAGCTTTCTTT. Amino acids: CASSPFLSTRDMNTEAFF. The rearrangement links TRBV18 to TRBJ1-1; D remains ambiguous. The germline V gene encodes CDR1 KGHSH and CDR2 LQKENI. Trimming removed 2 bases at V and 0 bases at J, with 19 bases between. The length of the CDR3 is 18 residues. The full variable domain, in which reference TRBV18 and TRBJ1-1 provide the parts outside the CDR3, is NAGVMQNPRHLVRRRGQEARLRCSPMKGHSHVYWYRQLPEEGLKFMVYLQKENIIDESGMPKERFSAEFPKEGPSILRIQQVVRGDSAAYFCASSPFLSTRDMNTEAFFGQGTRLTVV.

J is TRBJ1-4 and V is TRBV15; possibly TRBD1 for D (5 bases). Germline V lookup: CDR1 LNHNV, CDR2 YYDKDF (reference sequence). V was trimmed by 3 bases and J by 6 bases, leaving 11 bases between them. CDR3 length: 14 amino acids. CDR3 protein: CATSSGWGDEKLFF. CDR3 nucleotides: TGTGCCACCAGCAGCGGGTGGGGGGATGAAAAACTGTTTTTT.

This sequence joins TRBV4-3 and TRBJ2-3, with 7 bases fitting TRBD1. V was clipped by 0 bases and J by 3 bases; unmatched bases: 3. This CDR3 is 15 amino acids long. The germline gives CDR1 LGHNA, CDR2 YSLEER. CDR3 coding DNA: TGCGCCAGCAGCCAAGAGTTGACAGGGACAGATACGCAGTATTTT. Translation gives CASSQELTGTDTQYF.

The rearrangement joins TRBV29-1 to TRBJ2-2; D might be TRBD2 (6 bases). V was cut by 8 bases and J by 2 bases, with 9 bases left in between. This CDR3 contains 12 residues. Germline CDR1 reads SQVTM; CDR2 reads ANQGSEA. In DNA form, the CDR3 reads TGCAGCTGGGCGGGAAACACCGGGGAGCTGTTTTTT. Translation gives CSWAGNTGELFF.

The CDR3 spells CASSPGTLSYEQYF. Here the CDR3 DNA reads TGCGCCAGCAGCCCCGGGACTCTCTCCTACGAGCAGTACTTC. The rearrangement links TRBV5-1 to TRBJ2-7; maybe TRBD2 (6 bases). Germline CDR1 and CDR2: SGHRS and YFSETQ. V lost 4 bases to trimming and J lost 0 bases, with 11 bases between them. This CDR3 comprises 14 residues.

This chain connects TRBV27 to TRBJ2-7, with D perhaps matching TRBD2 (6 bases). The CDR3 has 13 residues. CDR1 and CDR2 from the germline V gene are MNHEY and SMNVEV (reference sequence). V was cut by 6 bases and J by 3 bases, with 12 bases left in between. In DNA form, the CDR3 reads TGTGCCAGCAGACCGGGACTCTACTACGAGCAGTACTTC. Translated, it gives CASRPGLYYEQYF.

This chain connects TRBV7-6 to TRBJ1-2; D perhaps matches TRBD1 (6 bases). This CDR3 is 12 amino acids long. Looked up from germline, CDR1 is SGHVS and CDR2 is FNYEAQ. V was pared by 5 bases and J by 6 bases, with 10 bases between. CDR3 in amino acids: CASSPAGDGYTF. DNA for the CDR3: TGTGCCAGCAGCCCGGCAGGGGATGGCTACACCTTC.

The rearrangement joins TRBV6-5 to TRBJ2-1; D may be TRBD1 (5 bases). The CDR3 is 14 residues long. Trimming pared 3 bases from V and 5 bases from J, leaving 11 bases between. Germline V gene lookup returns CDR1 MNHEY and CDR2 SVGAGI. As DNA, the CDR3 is TGTGCCAGCAGTTATACGGACACCAACAATGAGCAGTTCTTC. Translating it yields CASSYTDTNNEQFF.

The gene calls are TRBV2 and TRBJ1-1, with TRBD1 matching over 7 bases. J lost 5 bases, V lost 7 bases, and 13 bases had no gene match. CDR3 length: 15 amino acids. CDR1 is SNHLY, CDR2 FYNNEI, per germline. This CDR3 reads CASKEGGAGWTEAFF. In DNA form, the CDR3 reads TGTGCCAGCAAGGAAGGGGGCGCAGGATGGACTGAAGCTTTCTTT. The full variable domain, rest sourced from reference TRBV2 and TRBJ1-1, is EPEVTQTPSHQVTQMGQEVILRCVPISNHLYFYWYRQILGQKVEFLVSFYNNEISEKSEIFDDQFSVERPDGSNFTLKIRSTKLEDSAMYFCASKEGGAGWTEAFFGQGTRLTVV.

As DNA, the CDR3 is TGTGCCAGCAAACGACAGGGAGTACTGCGGGAGACCCAGTACTTC. This translates into CASKRQGVLRETQYF. V gene TRBV6-5 combines with J gene TRBJ2-5; 7 bases fit TRBD1. With V trimmed by 7 bases and J by 5 bases, 13 bases remained unmatched. Germline lookup yields CDR1 MNHEY and CDR2 SVGAGI. The CDR3 sequence is 15 residues long.

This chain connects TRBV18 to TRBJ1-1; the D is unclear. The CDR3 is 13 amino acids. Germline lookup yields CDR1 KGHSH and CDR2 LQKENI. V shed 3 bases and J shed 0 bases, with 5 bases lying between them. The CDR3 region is CASSPYMNTEAFF. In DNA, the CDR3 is TGTGCCAGCTCACCGTACATGAACACTGAAGCTTTCTTT. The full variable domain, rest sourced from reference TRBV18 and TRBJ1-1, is NAGVMQNPRHLVRRRGQEARLRCSPMKGHSHVYWYRQLPEEGLKFMVYLQKENIIDESGMPKERFSAEFPKEGPSILRIQQVVRGDSAAYFCASSPYMNTEAFFGQGTRLTVV.

CDR3 DNA: TGTGCCAGCATGGCCCTTCTAGCGGGGGGCACAGATACGCAGTATTTT. This codes for CASMALLAGGTDTQYF. This chain joins TRBV2 and TRBJ2-3; 10 nucleotides agree with TRBD2. The CDR3 consists of 16 residues. J gave up 1 base and V 7 bases, and 8 bases lay outside the gene matches. Germline CDR1 and CDR2: SNHLY and FYNNEI.

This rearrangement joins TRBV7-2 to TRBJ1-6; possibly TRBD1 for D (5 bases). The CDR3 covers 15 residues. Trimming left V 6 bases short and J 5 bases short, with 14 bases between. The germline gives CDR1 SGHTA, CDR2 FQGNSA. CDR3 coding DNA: TGTGCCAGCAGACTTTGGCAGGACAATAATTCACCCCTCCACTTT. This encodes CASRLWQDNNSPLHF.

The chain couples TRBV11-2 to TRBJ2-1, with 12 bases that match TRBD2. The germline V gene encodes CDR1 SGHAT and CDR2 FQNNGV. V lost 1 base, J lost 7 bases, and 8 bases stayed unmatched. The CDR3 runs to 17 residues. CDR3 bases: TGTGCCAGCAGCTTAGCCCTAGCGGGAGGGACCCAGAATGAGCAGTTCTTC. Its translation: CASSLALAGGTQNEQFF.

CDR3 region: CASSLNRAEPQHF. Here the CDR3 DNA reads TGTGCCAGCAGTTTAAACAGGGCTGAGCCCCAGCATTTT. V gene TRBV27 combines with J gene TRBJ1-5; tentative D call: TRBD1 (6 bases). Trimming removed 2 bases from V and 8 bases from J, with 10 bases in between. The germline V gene has CDR1 MNHEY and CDR2 SMNVEV (reference sequence). This CDR3 comprises 13 residues.

The CDR3 loop reads CASSNLDRGWNQPQHF. In nucleotides, the CDR3 is TGTGCCAGTAGTAACCTCGACAGGGGGTGGAATCAGCCCCAGCATTTT. V gene TRBV19 combines with J gene TRBJ1-5; 9 bases map to TRBD1. CDR3 size: 16 residues. After removal of 4 bases from V and 4 bases from J, the junction contained 8 bases not matched to a gene. Germline V gives CDR1 LNHDA, CDR2 SQIVND (reference sequence).